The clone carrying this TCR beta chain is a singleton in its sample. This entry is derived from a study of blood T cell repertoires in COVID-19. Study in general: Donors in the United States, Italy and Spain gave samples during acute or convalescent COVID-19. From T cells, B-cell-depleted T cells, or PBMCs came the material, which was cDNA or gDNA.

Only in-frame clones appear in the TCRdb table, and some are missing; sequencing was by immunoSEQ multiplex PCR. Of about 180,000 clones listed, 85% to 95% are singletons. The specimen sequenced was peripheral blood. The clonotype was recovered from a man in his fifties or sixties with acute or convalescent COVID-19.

CDR3: CASSIDGLAGVLSGANVLTF. In nucleotides, the CDR3 is TGTGCCAGTAGTATAGACGGACTAGCGGGAGTGTTGTCTGGGGCCAACGTCCTGACTTTC. The chain couples TRBV19 to TRBJ2-6; 13 positions match TRBD2. Germline assignment: CDR1 LNHDA and CDR2 SQIVND (reference sequence). Trimming removed 0 bases from V and 1 base from J; junction bases left unmatched: 6. The CDR3 loop spans 20 amino acids.